This T cell receptor beta chain is from a study of blood T cell repertoires in COVID-19 (TCRdb year 2020). General notes on the study: Collaborator samples came from the United States, Italy and Spain and covered acute and convalescent phases of COVID-19. The material from the prospective study consisted of cDNA or gDNA derived from T cells, B-cell-depleted T cells, or PBMCs. The dataset comprised deeply sampled blood TCRbeta repertoires from subjects exposed to, actively infected with, or recovered from COVID-19. A freely available public database, intended as a resource for researchers studying the immune response to SARS-CoV-2, is where the repertoires were released. Samples came from the ongoing ImmuneRACE study (first 160 participants) plus 1,254 subjects from 6 global collaborators. A de-identified subject ID, COVID-19 status, age in years and sex were almost always included in the sample metadata. Where HLA class I and class II types were available, the types were taken from metadata supplied by the sample provider, not from assay-based typing.

General conclusions and limits of the study: How much clinical and demographic metadata was included differed by source and by participant, and the metadata was provided uncurated.

Whole blood was collected in K2EDTA tubes by collaborating institutions according to the institutions' own protocols. For TCRbeta analysis, collaborators shipped samples in one of three forms: frozen whole blood, isolated PBMCs, or DNA extracted from either of those sample types. CDR1 and CDR2 were assigned from the germline V gene as SGHAT and FQNNGV. Between the V and J ends, shortened by 5 bases and 5 bases respectively, the junction contains 15 bases. The cysteine opens and the phenylalanine closes a CDR3 of 14 amino acids. Just the 42-base CDR3 DNA is kept, in frame starting at base 1. On this clone: Its target antigen remains unknown. No much larger clone exists at a distance of one base, and base qualities are not known.

The immunoSEQ Assay, a bias-controlled multiplex PCR, was used to amplify TCRbeta CDR3 regions from genomic DNA. The original methods were these. The number of nucleated cells in each sample was estimated from the amplification of reference gene primers within the assay. Sequence reads were collapsed and filtered to measure the absolute abundance of every unique TCRbeta CDR3 rearrangement. For each sample, productive Simpson clonality was calculated by taking the square root of Simpson's diversity index across productive rearrangements. In TCRdb, the immuneACCESS table is reduced to in-frame sequences with V and J assigned. These tables do not hold every clone; where another copy was compared, an unresolved V gene accounts for under half, and the others remain unexplained. V and J calls and clone size are those listed in that table; D and trimming were worked out from the DNA. The sample contains approximately 100,000 clones, roughly nine tenths of them found a single time. The ten largest clonotypes hold 0.97% of the sample.

This sequence was found in a man aged 60-69 years with acute or convalescent COVID-19. The chain uses TRBV11-2 and TRBJ2-5, with a tentative D gene TRBD2 over 6 matching bases. The source material was peripheral blood. The CDR3 has the sequence CASSTRRGGETQYF. DNA sequence: TGTGCCAGCAGCACGCGGCGGGGCGGCGAGACCCAGTACTTC.